This TCR beta chain is drawn from a study of identical twins. This CDR3 comprises 17 residues. V shed 6 bases and J shed 5 bases, with 25 bases lying between them. Germline CDR1 and CDR2: SNHLY and FYNNEI. TCRdb reprocessed the 5' RACE reads with MiXCR, giving one entry per CDR3 protein. Among 1,800,000 or so distinct CDR3 sequences listed, about 30% were seen once. The TCR comes from a newborn girl in good health. The sample taken for sequencing was cord blood. V and J are TRBV2 and TRBJ1-2; D is unclear. CDR3 sequence reads: CASRPGIRLIDLYGYTF. CDR3 DNA: TGTGCCAGCAGGCCCGGAATCAGGCTTATTGACCTATATGGCTACACCTTC.